This T cell receptor beta chain was sequenced during a study of graft-versus-host responses after intestinal transplantation. Study-wide background: Induction with anti-thymocyte globulin, then tacrolimus and steroids for three to four years, was given to all recipients. Regarding the study as a whole: Researchers found GvH clones in recipient marrow, and some showed up first in ileum or blood.

Assay used: immunoSEQ multiplex PCR; TCRdb lists only in-frame clones, some missing. The data contain roughly 100,000 clones, roughly 93% of them singletons. The CDR3 length is 13 residues. Per germline, CDR1 SNHLY and CDR2 FYNNEI. Trimming took 8 bases from V and 4 from J, leaving 15 bases between them. About this clone: Its antigen is unknown.

The TCR originated in a human donor who received an intestinal transplant. Sequencing used unstimulated CD8+ T cells sorted from spleen or lymph node cells, obtained before intestinal transplant. The genes are TRBV2 and TRBJ2-7; D may be TRBD2 (6 bases). The CDR3: CASLGTPRYEQYF. CDR3 sequence (DNA): TGTGCCAGCCTGGGGACTCCCCGGTACGAGCAGTACTTC.